This T cell receptor (beta chain) is from a study of T cells in tumors and immune-related adverse events. From germline, CDR1 is MDHEN and CDR2 SYDVKM. The CDR3 covers 16 residues. Trimming removed 8 bases at V and 3 bases at J, with 20 bases between. This table comes from immunoSEQ multiplex PCR, and its TCRdb copy is limited to in-frame clones, with some not included. The data show about 11,000 clones, about nine tenths seen once. The J gene is TRBJ2-1, the V gene TRBV28; D is possibly TRBD1 (8 bases). The TCR originated in a female donor with metastatic renal cell carcinoma. The specimen comprised lymph node tissue, sampled from a patient treated with anti-PD-1 therapy. This CDR3 is CASHRGRGFSYNEQFF. In nucleotides, the CDR3 is TGTGCCAGCCACAGGGGGAGGGGGTTTAGCTACAATGAGCAGTTCTTC.